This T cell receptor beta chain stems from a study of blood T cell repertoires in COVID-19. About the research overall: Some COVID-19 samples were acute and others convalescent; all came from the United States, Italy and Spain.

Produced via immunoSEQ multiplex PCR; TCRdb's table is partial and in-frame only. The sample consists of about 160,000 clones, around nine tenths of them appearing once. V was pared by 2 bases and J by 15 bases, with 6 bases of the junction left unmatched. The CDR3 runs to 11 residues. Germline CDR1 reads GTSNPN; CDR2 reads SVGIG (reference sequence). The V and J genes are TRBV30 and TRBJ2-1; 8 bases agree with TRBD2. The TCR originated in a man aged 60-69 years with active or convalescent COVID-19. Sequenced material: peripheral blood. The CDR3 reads CAWSLGLAWFF. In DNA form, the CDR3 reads TGTGCCTGGAGTCTCGGACTAGCTTGGTTCTTC.